Sequencing of this T cell receptor beta chain was carried out in a study of immune characteristics of hereditary and idiopathic chronic pancreatitis. Turning to the overall study: The study profiled local pancreatic immune cells and TCRbeta repertoires in hereditary and idiopathic chronic pancreatitis compared with control organ donor pancreases. TCRbeta sequencing included 5 control pancreases, about seven pancreases with hereditary chronic pancreatitis and roughly six pancreases with idiopathic chronic pancreatitis. The gDNA-based approach was selected because minimal in vitro experimental manipulation of pancreas-infiltrating T cells was involved. Beyond this particular receptor, the publication reports: Differences in Vbeta-Jbeta gene family usage, including TRBV10, TRBV19, TRBV23 and TRBV5, were found between hereditary and idiopathic chronic pancreatitis. Patient tissue was available only at the time of TPIAT, so disease duration differences may have influenced immune findings. Among over 10 chronic pancreatitis patients, the number of productive TCR rearrangements showed a positive correlation with disease severity scores. Compared with controls, TCRbeta repertoire diversity was significantly higher and clonality was lower in both chronic pancreatitis groups. The study did not include chronic pancreatitis caused by alcohol use.

Deletion took 9 bases off V and 4 bases off J, with a span of 25 bases between the germline ends. From a lookup of the germline V gene (reference sequence), CDR1 and CDR2 are LNHDA and SQIVND. CDR3 length: 17 amino acids, cysteine to phenylalanine. CDR3 DNA only is kept here, 51 bases in frame from base 1. Pancreas tissue with chronic pancreatitis was obtained from patients having total pancreatectomy with islet autotransplantation (TPIAT). None of the chronic pancreatitis patients included in the study had a known history of diabetes. Genomic DNA was extracted directly from bulk pancreas tissue, without T cell sorting, for TCRbeta sequencing. No particular cause of disease was identified in patients with idiopathic chronic pancreatitis. Pancreas tissues were collected consecutively from patients and organ donors at two US centers. A note on this clone: Its antigen remains unidentified. Base quality data are lacking; no much larger clone is found one base away.

Receptor libraries were prepared by the immunoSEQ multiplex PCR assay. From pancreatic genomic DNA, the TCRbeta CDR3 region and adjacent sequences were amplified and sequenced. As for the original processing: Productive clonality and productive rearrangement counts were measured along with repertoire diversity, which was expressed as a mean normalized Shannon-Wiener index. Control and chronic pancreatitis repertoire metrics were compared by means of the nonparametric Mann-Whitney U test. A shared clonotype was defined as a CDR3beta sequence with the same amino acid composition and length across subjects. Sourced from immuneACCESS, this table was stored by TCRdb with only in-frame sequences that have V and J called. A share of the clones is absent; for the studies checked, an unresolved V gene accounts for under half, and the remainder has no known explanation. V, J and clone size were drawn from that table, and D and trimming were deduced from the DNA. Counted in this sample were almost 9,500 clones; about 85% of them appeared once. The ten largest make up over 12% of the sample.

Input material: pancreas tissue with idiopathic chronic pancreatitis. The sample's cell subset or site, from its label and the paper: chronic pancreatitis without an identified cause. The rearranged segments are TRBV19 and TRBJ1-5; TRBD1 is perhaps the D gene, given 5 matching bases. The receptor was isolated from a human donor with chronic pancreatitis. The CDR3: CASETRSGREGNQPQHF. The DNA sequence follows: TGTGCCAGCGAAACTAGGTCGGGCAGGGAAGGAAATCAGCCCCAGCATTTT.